A selection of T cell receptor beta chains follows, all from one sample in a study of T cells in placental villitis. This table comes from immunoSEQ multiplex PCR, and its TCRdb copy is limited to in-frame clones, with some not included. The sample has about 6,000 clones, more than 70% seen once. The sample comprised placental tissue containing maternal and fetal cells. The receptors come from a human patient with infectious villitis; the placental T cells may come from both mother and fetus. The CDR3 runs from the conserved cysteine through the conserved F or W. The order of the fields is D gene, clone size, J gene, V gene, CDR3 DNA, CDR3 protein. The D gene is left open where the match is weak. Clone sizes are given selectively: once, few, many, or a class where the clone is expanded.

d_call: NA
clone_size: NA
j_call: TRBJ2-1
v_call: TRBV6-6
cdr3_nt: TGTGCCAGCAGTCTAGCTCAGGGGTCGGGTTACAATGAGCAGTTCTTC
cdr3_aa: CASSLAQGSGYNEQFF

d_call: NA
clone_size: NA
j_call: TRBJ1-4
v_call: TRBV2
cdr3_nt: TGTGCCAGCAGAGCTACTCAGGGGACGGAACTGTTTTTT
cdr3_aa: CASRATQGTELFF

d_call: NA
clone_size: NA
j_call: TRBJ1-3
v_call: TRBV2
cdr3_nt: TGTGCCAGCAGTGAATGGGGGGCTGGAAACACCATATATTTT
cdr3_aa: CASSEWGAGNTIYF

d_call: NA
clone_size: NA
j_call: TRBJ2-3
v_call: TRBV9
cdr3_nt: TGTGCCAGCAGCGTAGCTCACGGGGGCGGCACAGATACGCAGTATTTT
cdr3_aa: CASSVAHGGGTDTQYF

d_call: NA
clone_size: once
j_call: TRBJ2-5
v_call: TRBV7-9
cdr3_nt: TGTGCCAGCAGCCATCTCCAAGAGACCCAGTACTTC
cdr3_aa: CASSHLQETQYF

d_call: NA
clone_size: NA
j_call: TRBJ1-6
v_call: TRBV4-1
cdr3_nt: TGCGCCAGCCAGAGGGCTCAGAGCTCCTATAATTCACCCCTCCACTTT
cdr3_aa: CASQRAQSSYNSPLHF

d_call: NA
clone_size: NA
j_call: TRBJ1-2
v_call: TRBV21-1
cdr3_nt: TGTGCCAGCAGCAACCGGGACAGGGGCTACACCTTC
cdr3_aa: CASSNRDRGYTF

d_call: NA
clone_size: NA
j_call: TRBJ1-2
v_call: TRBV9
cdr3_nt: TGTGCCAGCAGCGTAGACGGGGAGAACTATGGCTACACCTTC
cdr3_aa: CASSVDGENYGYTF

d_call: NA
clone_size: NA
j_call: TRBJ1-1
v_call: TRBV5-5
cdr3_nt: TGTGCCAGCAGCTTAACCTTAGGCACTGAAGCTTTCTTT
cdr3_aa: CASSLTLGTEAFF

d_call: NA
clone_size: once
j_call: TRBJ2-4
v_call: TRBV19
cdr3_nt: TGTGCCAGTAACCACTCTCCGGGCCTTGGGGGACCGCTAGCCAAAAACATTCAGTACTTC
cdr3_aa: CASNHSPGLGGPLAKNIQYF

d_call: NA
clone_size: NA
j_call: TRBJ1-1
v_call: TRBV5-1
cdr3_nt: TGCGCCAGCAGCTTGGAACAGGGCGAAGCTTTCTTT
cdr3_aa: CASSLEQGEAFF

d_call: TRBD2
clone_size: NA
j_call: TRBJ2-7
v_call: TRBV6-2/TRBV6-3
cdr3_nt: TGTGCCAGCAGTTCTAGCGGGGGGCGATACGAGCAGTACTTC
cdr3_aa: CASSSSGGRYEQYF